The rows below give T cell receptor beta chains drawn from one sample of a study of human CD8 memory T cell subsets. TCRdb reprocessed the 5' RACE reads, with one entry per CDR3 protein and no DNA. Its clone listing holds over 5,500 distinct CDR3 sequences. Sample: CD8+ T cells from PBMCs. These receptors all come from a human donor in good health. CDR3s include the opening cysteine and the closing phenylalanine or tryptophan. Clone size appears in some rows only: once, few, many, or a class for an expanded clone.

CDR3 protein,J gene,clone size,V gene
CRARAGYEQYF,TRBJ2-7,.,TRBV20-1
CASSQDTRVGAFF,TRBJ1-1,.,TRBV4-1
CASRLARTGSNEQFF,TRBJ2-1,medium-sized,TRBV12-2
CATSRGPSTGELFF,TRBJ2-2,.,TRBV15
CASSHGMSWGHEQFF,TRBJ2-1,medium-sized,TRBV6-2/TRBV6-3
CASSKNLRQGDEQYF,TRBJ2-7,.,TRBV21-1
CASKEGQGGTEAFF,TRBJ1-1,.,TRBV6-1
CASSEGSDYDTQYF,TRBJ2-5,medium-sized,TRBV7-6
CSARVLAGYEQYF,TRBJ2-7,.,TRBV20-1
CASSPNVNEQFF,TRBJ2-1,.,TRBV7-6
CASSRRGNTGELFF,TRBJ2-2,medium-sized,TRBV11-2
CASSARTVYGYTF,TRBJ1-2,.,TRBV7-9
CASSFFGGSMGYTF,TRBJ1-2,medium-sized,TRBV13
CASSLGSYEQYF,TRBJ2-7,.,TRBV7-2
CASSLQGGGETQYF,TRBJ2-5,.,TRBV5-6
CASSDSTGLPEAFF,TRBJ1-1,medium-sized,TRBV7-9
CASSKGDTEAFF,TRBJ1-1,.,TRBV18
CASSLQGYEQYF,TRBJ2-7,.,TRBV6-4
CASSLVGGGNQPQHF,TRBJ1-5,.,TRBV7-2
CAISEGQGNTEAFF,TRBJ1-1,.,TRBV10-3
CASSQLDSNYGYTF,TRBJ1-2,medium-sized,TRBV4-2
CASSLRTSGQETQYF,TRBJ2-5,.,TRBV5-4
CASSPGLAGQDTQYF,TRBJ2-3,medium-sized,TRBV11-2
CASSLYSGVADEQYF,TRBJ2-7,.,TRBV27
CSARIRDRNEKLFF,TRBJ1-4,.,TRBV20-1
CASSLAGNEKLFF,TRBJ1-4,medium-sized,TRBV5-1
CASRQGADPHEQFF,TRBJ2-1,.,TRBV7-9
CASTQEGSREKLFF,TRBJ1-4,medium-sized,TRBV12-3/TRBV12-4
CASRQGHYTGELFF,TRBJ2-2,.,TRBV27
CASSMGGILYSSYNEQFF,TRBJ2-1,.,TRBV19
CASSPDGGEQETQYF,TRBJ2-5,.,TRBV5-1
CASSLEGISNQPQHF,TRBJ1-5,.,TRBV5-8
CASSLQGAQGGELFF,TRBJ2-2,.,TRBV9
CASSLTGGNEQYF,TRBJ2-7,.,TRBV27
CASSPPASSYEQYF,TRBJ2-7,.,TRBV28
CASSLGQGYEQYF,TRBJ2-7,.,TRBV3-1
CASSELVQETQYF,TRBJ2-5,medium-sized,TRBV10-2
CASSHGTASYEQYF,TRBJ2-7,.,TRBV13
CSARDPTGSSYNEQFF,TRBJ2-1,.,TRBV20-1
CASSPQRTGELFF,TRBJ2-2,.,TRBV7-8
CASSLGYSAGGAYQETQYF,TRBJ2-5,.,TRBV11-2
CASSLALGDGAFF,TRBJ1-1,.,TRBV7-9
CSVETRTSYNEQFF,TRBJ2-1,medium-sized,TRBV29-1
CAFSPMNTEAFF,TRBJ1-1,.,TRBV30
CSVDAGDRGYEQYF,TRBJ2-7,.,TRBV29-1
CSATLWGLAGEQYF,TRBJ2-7,.,TRBV20-1
CASSLVGTGGYEQYF,TRBJ2-7,.,TRBV7-9
CSAKATGWYTF,TRBJ1-2,.,TRBV20-1
CASSLGPREIYNEQFF,TRBJ2-1,medium-sized,TRBV11-2
CASSLLAGGQETQYF,TRBJ2-5,.,TRBV10-2